Below are 18 T cell receptor beta chains sequenced from a single sample in a study of metastatic and nonmetastatic thyroid tumors. TCRdb re-processed the PCR reads through MiXCR. This table holds about 26,000 clones, under 30% found once. None of the patients had undergone any treatment ahead of thyroid surgery. The sequenced material came from blood. The receptors shown here come from a female donor with papillary thyroid cancer or a benign thyroid nodule (not recorded which). Some clones in this sample may be carry-over from other donors' samples.

In its sample, this clone was seen a few times. V and J are TRBV6-5 and TRBJ1-5, with 7 bases matching TRBD1. The CDR3 totals 15 residues. Germline V lookup: CDR1 MNHEY, CDR2 SVGAGI. J lost 2 bases, V lost 2 bases, and 3 bases had no gene match. The CDR3 spells CASSYTGTGNQPQHF. CDR3 in DNA: TGTGCCAGCAGTTACACCGGGACAGGCAATCAGCCCCAGCATTTT.

This clone qualifies as medium-sized. The V gene is TRBV27, the J gene TRBJ2-7, with TRBD1 matching over 9 bases. The junction had 8 bases not matched to a gene; V was cut back by 7 bases and J by 1 base. Germline CDR1 reads MNHEY; CDR2 reads SMNVEV (reference sequence). The length of the CDR3 is 15 residues. The CDR3 sequence is CASTKDRGLSYEQYF. The CDR3 bases are TGTGCCAGCACCAAGGACAGGGGCCTTTCCTACGAGCAGTACTTC.

The table lists this clone with a few counts. The chain is built from TRBV6-1 and TRBJ2-5; 12 nucleotides line up with TRBD2. V lost 2 bases, J lost 2 bases, and 0 bases stayed unmatched. The germline gives CDR1 MNHNS, CDR2 SASEGT. The CDR3 has 15 amino acids. The CDR3 loop is CASSELAGGQETQYF. The CDR3 DNA sequence: TGTGCCAGCAGTGAACTAGCGGGAGGGCAAGAGACCCAGTACTTC.

V usage is TRBV28 and J usage is TRBJ1-2; perhaps TRBD1 as D (6 bases). In germline, CDR1 is MDHEN, CDR2 SYDVKM. Trimming took 6 bases from V and 0 from J, leaving 11 bases between them. The CDR3 loop spans 14 amino acids. CDR3 sequence: CASRNTGSNYGYTF. The CDR3 nucleotides read TGTGCCAGCAGAAACACAGGGTCTAACTATGGCTACACCTTC.

This clone was recorded a few times. The chain recombines TRBV6-5 with TRBJ1-3; TRBD1 agrees at 7 bases. CDR3 length: 14 amino acids. Losses at the gene ends were 1 base for V and 5 bases for J; bases not matched to a gene: 2. Germline V gene data show CDR1 as MNHEY and CDR2 as SVGAGI. The CDR3 protein is CASSYWGQRNTIYF. The DNA for the CDR3 is TGTGCCAGCAGTTACTGGGGACAGCGAAACACCATATATTTT.

This clone is labeled medium-sized. The chain is built from TRBV11-2 and TRBJ2-7; TRBD1 is a possible D gene (6 bases). The germline CDR1 and CDR2 sequences are SGHAT and FQNNGV. The V gene lost 1 base and the J gene lost 5 bases, with 15 bases spanning the gap. The CDR3 is made up of 15 amino acids. The CDR3, as DNA: TGTGCCAGCAGCTTAGGGGGTCACAGGGTCGACGAGCAGTACTTC. This codes for CASSLGGHRVDEQYF.

The count of this clone is one. Just one base apart from a much larger clone, this may be a read error. Other DNA sequences in this specimen translate into the identical CDR3. V is TRBV20-1 and J is TRBJ2-1, with D maybe TRBD1 (6 bases). V was cut by 6 bases and J by 12 bases, with 18 bases left in between. This CDR3 is 12 amino acids long. The germline V gene encodes CDR1 DFQATT and CDR2 SNEGSKA (reference sequence). The DNA of the CDR3 is TGCAGTGCGAACGGACAGTCAGGTGGGCAGTTCTTC. Protein product: CSANGQSGGQFF.

This clone was found many times. This rearrangement joins TRBV3-1 to TRBJ2-5; D is uncertain. The CDR3 is 12 amino acids. The germline V gene encodes CDR1 LGHDT and CDR2 YNNKEL (reference sequence). V was trimmed by 6 bases and J by 5 bases, leaving 10 bases between them. The CDR3 sequence: CASRGGGETQYF. The CDR3 DNA reads TGTGCCAGCAGGGGCGGTGGGGAGACCCAGTACTTC.

This clone was seen a handful of times. The chain has TRBV6-1 and TRBJ2-1; 9 nucleotides match TRBD2. CDR1 MNHNS and CDR2 SASEGT come from the germline V gene. The ends lost 4 bases at V and 11 bases at J; junction bases unmatched: 12. The CDR3 has 15 residues. The CDR3 DNA is TGTGCCAGCAGTGGGCGACTAGCGGTAGCTCTGCAGCAGTTCTTC. Residues: CASSGRLAVALQQFF.

V usage is TRBV6-4 and J usage is TRBJ2-3; perhaps TRBD1 as D (5 bases). The CDR3 is 14 amino acids. Trimming took off 3 bases at V and 2 bases at J, with 9 bases between the two ends. Germline V gives CDR1 MRHNA, CDR2 SNTAGT. CDR3 sequence: CASSEKGATDTQYF. CDR3 sequence (DNA): TGTGCCAGCAGTGAAAAAGGGGCCACAGATACGCAGTATTTT.

Notes on this clone: Other nucleotide sequences from this sample produce the same CDR3. The chain recombines TRBV5-6 with TRBJ2-4, with 9 nucleotides matching TRBD1. Unmatched junction bases numbered 11, after V lost 4 bases and J lost 6 bases. Germline CDR1 SGHDT, CDR2 YYEEEE. CDR3 length equals 16 residues. CDR3 sequence reads: CASSRYTGQGLNIQYF. The CDR3 DNA reads as TGTGCCAGCAGCCGGTACACAGGACAGGGGTTAAACATTCAGTACTTC.

The V gene is TRBV6-1, the J gene TRBJ1-1; weak D call: TRBD1 (5 bases). Trimming pared 6 bases from V and 4 bases from J, leaving 9 bases between. This CDR3 has 12 amino acids. The germline gives CDR1 MNHNS, CDR2 SASEGT. The chain's CDR3 is CASRGVLTEAFF. For the CDR3, the DNA is TGTGCCAGCAGAGGGGTCCTCACTGAAGCTTTCTTT.

This clone came up many times. The chain is built from TRBV6-1 and TRBJ2-1; weak D call: TRBD2 (5 bases). Germline V gene data show CDR1 as MNHNS and CDR2 as SASEGT. The CDR3 spans 15 residues. The V and J ends lost 6 bases and 4 bases respectively, with 16 bases between them. The CDR3, as DNA: TGTGCCAGCAGGGCGGCAGCGGAACCTTACAATGAGCAGTTCTTC. It specifies CASRAAAEPYNEQFF.

V and J are TRBV6-1 and TRBJ2-7; possible D gene TRBD1, 5 bases. This CDR3 spans 14 amino acids. Trimming cost V 5 bases and J 5 bases, with 16 bases left between them. Per the germline V gene, CDR1 is MNHNS and CDR2 is SASEGT. CDR3 sequence (DNA): TGTGCCAGCAGTACCAACGTCCAGGGTAACGAGCAGTACTTC. Amino acids: CASSTNVQGNEQYF.

The chain recombines TRBV6-1 with TRBJ1-3; no reliable D call. V gave up 11 bases and J gave up 0 bases, with 11 bases separating them. Germline values: CDR1 MNHNS, CDR2 SASEGT. This CDR3 comprises 13 residues. CDR3: CACEFSSGNTIYF. CDR3 in DNA: TGTGCCTGCGAATTCAGCTCTGGAAACACCATATATTTT.

This clone was seen many times. The chain links TRBV20-1 to TRBJ2-3; TRBD2 agrees at 9 bases. The V gene's germline CDR1 is DFQATT and CDR2 SNEGSKA (reference sequence). The CDR3 covers 15 residues. J lost 4 bases, V lost 3 bases, and 8 bases had no gene match. The chain's CDR3 is CSARRSGRTADTQYF. The DNA for the CDR3 is TGCAGTGCTAGGCGTAGCGGGAGAACTGCAGATACGCAGTATTTT.

This clone was seen many times. This chain uses TRBV20-1 with TRBJ2-1; weak D call: TRBD1 (5 bases). Trimming shortened V by 7 bases and J by 5 bases, and 15 bases separated the two germline ends. CDR1 and CDR2 (germline): DFQATT, SNEGSKA (reference sequence). This CDR3 is 13 amino acids long. CDR3: CSVRTQSNNEQFF. The CDR3 DNA reads TGCAGTGTAAGGACACAATCAAACAATGAGCAGTTCTTC.

This clone was observed at least ten times. This chain joins TRBV4-1 and TRBJ1-1; TRBD1 is a possible D gene (6 bases). Germline V gene lookup returns CDR1 MGHRA and CDR2 YSYEKL. This CDR3 contains 16 residues. Trimming pared 5 bases from V and 4 bases from J, leaving 20 bases between. The CDR3 DNA sequence: TGCGCCAGCAGCAAAAATCTACAGGGCAAGAGCACTGAAGCTTTCTTT. Protein: CASSKNLQGKSTEAFF.